This T cell receptor (beta chain) comes out of a study of coeliac disease (dated by TCRdb to between 2020 and 2023). In terms of the full investigation: Each coeliac patient was placed into one of three groups: newly diagnosed active disease, refractory coeliac disease type I, or disease controlled by a gluten-free diet. A total of approximately 30 patients were included in the full study, of whom around 22 had serologically confirmed coeliac disease and 8 were controls with non-small intestinal disorders. Samples from 27 subjects were successfully TRB sequenced, and these included roughly 23 paired samples of bulk unsorted intraepithelial and lamina propria cells. Because high-resolution HLA typing was not available, biased TRBV7-2 usage was examined as a proof of principle. Small intestinal lymphocyte fractions from coeliac and non-coeliac patients were analysed in the study using next-generation sequencing of rearranged TRB and TRG CDR3 regions. The aim was to characterise TR repertoires of small intestinal T cells in active, refractory type I and gluten-free-diet-treated coeliac disease. Broader findings and caveats from the paper: TRB and TRG repertoires of active coeliac intraepithelial and lamina propria samples showed lower clonality than controls, suggesting recruitment of diverse T cells. The separation of intraepithelial from lamina propria cells did not yield high-purity fractions, so cross-contamination between compartments was possible. In the authors' view, the approach was unsuitable for unbiased detection of gliadin-specific T cells, since gliadin-specific T cells are scarce and rarely shared between patients. Published gliadin-specific TRB sequences appeared in about 55% of the 18 coeliac lamina propria samples but only 1 of 6 controls. TRB repertoires were found to be largely private, with most amino acid sequences unique to one sample, and no significant difference in V-gene usage was found between disease groups.

Concerning this clone: This clone's antigen is unknown. Base qualities are not recorded, but no much larger clone differs from it by a single base.

Library preparation was by the immunoSEQ multiplex PCR assay. Using reverse primers that targeted J gene segments together with forward primers that targeted V gene segments, the TR loci were amplified in a multiplexed PCR. The Illumina HiSeq System was used to sequence the amplified CDR3 regions. Per the authors' processing: A nearest-neighbour algorithm merged closely related reads to remove PCR and sequencing errors and collapse data into unique sequences. Repertoires were summarised by clonality and by T cell density, defined as TR molecules per amount of genomic DNA input. CDR3 amino acid sequences present in at least 80% of unsorted samples were defined as public TRs and were then tested for differential abundance between coeliac and control samples. Each lamina propria sample was queried against a list of more than 200 published gliadin-specific TRB sequences. Differences in clonality and density between disease groups were tested by Kruskal-Wallis tests, followed by Dunn post-tests. Not all clones reach the TCRdb copy of this immuneACCESS table, which keeps in-frame sequences only. Checked studies attribute under half of the gap to unresolved V genes and leave the rest unexplained. V and J calls and clone size come straight from that table; D and trimming were deduced from the DNA. The sample contains over 5,500 clones, around two thirds of them found a single time. 6% to 8% of the sample lies in the top ten.

Aliquots of some 490,000 cells were frozen in DMSO/FBS in liquid nitrogen, and one aliquot per fraction was used for sequencing. Every one of the 30 study patients had an endoscopy and a small intestinal biopsy. Lamina propria cells were released by collagenase digestion of the biopsy tissue left over after intraepithelial cell isolation. Genomic DNA was extracted from frozen unsorted cell fractions using the Qiagen DNeasy blood extraction kit. Inclusive of the bounding cysteine and phenylalanine, the CDR3 is 17 residues long. The kept DNA is CDR3 alone, 51 bases in frame from the first base. The germline V gene supplies CDR1 SGHVS and CDR2 FNYEAQ. V lost 1 base and J lost 4 bases; the stretch between them is 16 bases long.

The receptor chain draws on TRBV7-6 and TRBJ1-4; the D gene is possibly TRBD1, with 6 bases matching. This TCR was recovered from a man over 45 with active celiac disease. The sequencing input was lamina propria lymphocytes from the gut. The label giving this sample's cell subset or site can be read as: lamina propria cell (LPC) fraction of small intestinal biopsy. The DNA sequence reads TGTGCCAGCAGCTTAGGCCCGCCTGGGGGCAATAATGAAAAACTGTTTTTT. Its protein is CASSLGPPGGNNEKLFF. The full variable domain, with segments outside the CDR3 supplied by the reference TRBV7-6 and TRBJ1-4 proteins, appears as GAGVSQSPRYKVTKRGQDVALRCDPISGHVSLYWYRQALGQGPEFLTYFNYEAQQDKSGLPNDRFSAERPEGSISTLTIQRTEQRDSAMYRCASSLGPPGGNNEKLFFGSGTQLSVL.